The entry that follows covers one T cell receptor beta chain sequence. Its antigen is as yet unknown. Each donor gave around 2.5 ml of peripheral blood. Whole blood that had not undergone T cell sorting provided the isolated total RNA. The sample comes from a study of monozygotic twins with inflammatory bowel disease. Overall study findings and caveats: Repertoires of patients may have been made more variable by differing immunosuppressive treatments. Limited statistical power may explain no repertoire similarity difference between concordant and discordant twins.

TCRdb re-called the 5' RACE reads and gives one entry per CDR3 protein, without DNA. The sample data list approximately 160,000 distinct CDR3 sequences. This clonotype was obtained from a human donor with ulcerative colitis or Crohn's disease, or a healthy co-twin of an affected twin (not recorded which). Sequencing used blood.

The CDR3 loop reads CASSLYGWRVNTEAFF. The chain has TRBV7-9 and TRBJ1-1. This CDR3 spans 16 amino acids. Germline lookup yields CDR1 SEHNR and CDR2 FQNEAQ (reference sequence).